This is a list of T cell receptor beta chains from one sample in a study of CD8+ T cells in alopecia areata. Here immunoSEQ multiplex PCR was the method, and the copy in TCRdb shows in-frame clones only, minus some. Of 95,000 to 120,000 clones listed, approximately 51% are singletons. This specimen consisted of CD4+ T cells sorted from blood, obtained at week 24, from a patient treated with tofacitinib. The receptors were sampled from a human donor with alopecia areata. Each CDR3 is given with its conserved first and last residue. D genes are given only for firm matches.

TRBJ2-3,TRBV29-1,NA,CSVDSGRNTDTQYF
TRBJ2-3,TRBV7-2,NA,CASSPRRADTQYF
TRBJ2-3,TRBV19,NA,CASSISQGTDTQYF
TRBJ2-1,TRBV25-1,NA,CASRKEGRGFF
TRBJ2-2,TRBV6-5,TRBD1,CASRTGQTNTGELFF
TRBJ1-3,TRBV25-1,NA,CASSYTSGNTIYF
TRBJ1-2,TRBV7-2,TRBD1,CASSSPGQGAKGYTF
TRBJ2-7,TRBV5-1,NA,CASSLTQAYEQYF
TRBJ2-5,TRBV5-1,NA,CASSLQPNGETQYF
TRBJ2-2,TRBV5-1,NA,CASSLGQGNTGELFF
TRBJ1-5,TRBV6-5,TRBD1,CASSQSTGTQPQHF
TRBJ2-3,TRBV25-1,NA,CAIGLGSTDTQYF
TRBJ2-5,TRBV7-2,NA,CASSLQGRETQYF
TRBJ1-6,TRBV6-6,TRBD1,CASIPGQGGDSPLHF
TRBJ2-7,TRBV15,NA,CATSARGREQYF
TRBJ2-3,TRBV2,TRBD2,CASGRESEDTQYF
TRBJ1-6,TRBV27,TRBD1,CASSPSRQGNSPLHF
TRBJ1-1,TRBV19,NA,CASSKGSQEFEAFF
TRBJ1-2,TRBV29-1,TRBD1,CSVLTTHTTGDQRGQGRGYGYTF
TRBJ2-1,TRBV11-1,TRBD1,CASSPFEGANEQFF
TRBJ2-2,TRBV7-8,NA,CASSPVTGELFF
TRBJ1-2,TRBV12-5,TRBD1,CASGTYDRGNGYTF
TRBJ2-1,TRBV6-6,TRBD2,CASSYAGGNYNEQFF
TRBJ2-1,TRBV9,NA,CASSVGTGSYNEQFF
TRBJ2-1,TRBV6-1,TRBD1,CASRDTGGGQFF
TRBJ2-3,TRBV2,NA,CASRGARTDTQYF
TRBJ1-2,TRBV6-5,NA,CASSYSPGLNYGYTF
TRBJ2-3,TRBV30,NA,CAWGGWGSTDTQYF